The rows below give T cell receptor beta chains drawn from one sample of a study of neurological immune-mediated disorders. A single record per CDR3 protein comes from TCRdb applying MiXCR to the 5' RACE reads. The data contain tens of thousands of distinct CDR3 sequences, about 22% of them singletons. Sequenced material: PBMCs. The receptors come from a man in his 60s with HTLV-1-associated myelopathy (HAM/TSP). Both conserved end residues are part of each CDR3. A D gene is named only where the DNA matches it firmly. Part of the rows lack a size; the others show once, few, many or a class for expanded clones.

TRBJ2-3	TRBV3-1	many	-	TGTGCCAGCAGCTTCACAGGGACCACAGATACGCAGTATTTT	CASSFTGTTDTQYF
TRBJ2-1	TRBV12-3/TRBV12-4	many	TRBD2	TGTGCCAGCAGTACCGGCTCGGCCGGGAGGGGGGGGTTCTTC	CASSTGSAGRGGFF
TRBJ2-5	TRBV3-1	few	-	TGTGCCAGCAGCCGTCAGGGTTACCAAGAGACCCAGTACTTC	CASSRQGYQETQYF
TRBJ2-1	TRBV20-1	many	TRBD2	TGCAGTGCTATAGGCGCGGGAGATGCGTTGGATGAGCAGTTCTTC	CSAIGAGDALDEQFF
TRBJ1-1	TRBV18	-	-	TGTGCCAGCTCACCGACGAGGGGGGACACTGAAGCTTTCTTT	CASSPTRGDTEAFF
TRBJ1-4	TRBV20-1	many	-	TGCAGTGCTAGCAGGCTAGAAAAACTGTTTTTT	CSASRLEKLFF
TRBJ2-5	TRBV7-2	many	-	TGTGCCAGCAGCCCCCGGACTGTTACGACGGAGACCCAGTACTTC	CASSPRTVTTETQYF
TRBJ2-1	TRBV24-1	many	-	TGTGCCACCAGTGATTTCAGGGGCAGGGAGAATGAGCAGTTCTTC	CATSDFRGRENEQFF
TRBJ1-4	TRBV12-3/TRBV12-4	-	-	TGTGCCAGCAGTCTAGGGCGAACAGGGAATGAAAAACTGTTTTTT	CASSLGRTGNEKLFF
TRBJ2-3	TRBV12-3/TRBV12-4	many	-	TGTGCCAGCCTCTCCAACCAAGAAGCAGATACGCAGTATTTT	CASLSNQEADTQYF
TRBJ2-7	TRBV29-1	many	-	TGCAGCGTTGAAGATCGGCAGGCCGACGAGCAGTACTTC	CSVEDRQADEQYF
TRBJ1-2	TRBV12-3/TRBV12-4	-	-	TGTGCCAGCAGCCTATCGGGGGGGATCTATGGCTACACCTTC	CASSLSGGIYGYTF
TRBJ2-3	TRBV7-2	many	TRBD2	TGTGCCAGCAGCTTGCAGGGTTCTAGCGGGAGTGGCGCAGATACGCAGTATTTT	CASSLQGSSGSGADTQYF
TRBJ1-3	TRBV7-2	-	-	TGTGCCAGCAGCTTCAGCCTCTCTGGAAACACCATATATTTT	CASSFSLSGNTIYF
TRBJ2-1	TRBV29-1	-	TRBD1	TGCAGCGTTGCCCTGGGGGCAGGGGGTGAGCAGTTCTTC	CSVALGAGGEQFF
TRBJ2-1	TRBV5-6	many	TRBD1	TGTGCCAGCAGCGTATACAGGGGGCAAGGGATCTTC	CASSVYRGQGIF
TRBJ2-3	TRBV29-1	many	TRBD1	TGCAGCGTCCGACAGGGGGCTAGCACAGATACGCAGTATTTT	CSVRQGASTDTQYF
TRBJ1-5	TRBV5-6	many	TRBD1	TGTGCCAGCACCCGACAGGGGGTCAATCAGCCCCAGCATTTT	CASTRQGVNQPQHF
TRBJ2-1	TRBV7-6	many	-	TGTGCCAGCAGCTTAGATTCGTCGGGACTTAATGAGCAGTTCTTC	CASSLDSSGLNEQFF
TRBJ2-3	TRBV9	many	TRBD1	TGTGCCAGCAGCGCTACGGGGACAGGGAGCACAGATACGCAGTATTTT	CASSATGTGSTDTQYF
TRBJ2-2	TRBV10-3	many	TRBD1	TGTGCCATCAGTATGACAGGGACGAACACCGGGGAGCTGTTTTTT	CAISMTGTNTGELFF
TRBJ2-1	TRBV6-1	many	-	TGTGCCAGCAGTGAGAGTATCGGGCAGTTCTTC	CASSESIGQFF
TRBJ2-7	TRBV29-1	-	-	TGCAGCGTTCGACTAGTAGGGCAAGGGGTTACTCCCTACGAGCAGTACTTC	CSVRLVGQGVTPYEQYF
TRBJ2-1	TRBV6-2/TRBV6-3	many	-	TGTGCCAGCAGTTACGGGGACAATGAGCAGTTCTTC	CASSYGDNEQFF
TRBJ2-3	TRBV20-1	-	-	TGCAGTGCTCAGACACATCCTAGCACAGATACGCAGTATTTT	CSAQTHPSTDTQYF
TRBJ1-1	TRBV5-1	-	TRBD1	TGCGCCAGCGGCTACGGACAGGGAGCCTCCATTGAAGCTTTCTTT	CASGYGQGASIEAFF
TRBJ2-2	TRBV9	-	-	TGTGCCAGCAGCCCCGGGGGTAGCGTTACCACCGGGGAGCTGTTTTTT	CASSPGGSVTTGELFF
TRBJ1-5	TRBV20-1	-	TRBD1	TGCAGTGCTAGCGACAGGGGGAGCGGTCAACCCCAGCATTTT	CSASDRGSGQPQHF
TRBJ2-6	TRBV27	-	TRBD1	TGTGCCAGCAGACCGGGACAGGGGGCGCGTGGGGCCAACGTCCTGACTTTC	CASRPGQGARGANVLTF
TRBJ2-2	TRBV20-1	many	-	TGCAGTGCTAGTGGGGTGAACACCGGGGAGCTGTTTTTT	CSASGVNTGELFF
TRBJ2-7	TRBV5-1	many	TRBD1	TGCGCCAGCAGCCCGAGAACGACAGGGGGATACGAGCAGTACTTC	CASSPRTTGGYEQYF
TRBJ2-1	TRBV20-1	many	TRBD2	TGCAGTGCTAGAGCCGGGACTAGCGGGATCCAAACCTACAATGAGCAGTTCTTC	CSARAGTSGIQTYNEQFF
TRBJ2-3	TRBV28	many	TRBD2	TGTGCCAGCAGTCTCATAGCGGGTGGCACAGATACGCAGTATTTT	CASSLIAGGTDTQYF